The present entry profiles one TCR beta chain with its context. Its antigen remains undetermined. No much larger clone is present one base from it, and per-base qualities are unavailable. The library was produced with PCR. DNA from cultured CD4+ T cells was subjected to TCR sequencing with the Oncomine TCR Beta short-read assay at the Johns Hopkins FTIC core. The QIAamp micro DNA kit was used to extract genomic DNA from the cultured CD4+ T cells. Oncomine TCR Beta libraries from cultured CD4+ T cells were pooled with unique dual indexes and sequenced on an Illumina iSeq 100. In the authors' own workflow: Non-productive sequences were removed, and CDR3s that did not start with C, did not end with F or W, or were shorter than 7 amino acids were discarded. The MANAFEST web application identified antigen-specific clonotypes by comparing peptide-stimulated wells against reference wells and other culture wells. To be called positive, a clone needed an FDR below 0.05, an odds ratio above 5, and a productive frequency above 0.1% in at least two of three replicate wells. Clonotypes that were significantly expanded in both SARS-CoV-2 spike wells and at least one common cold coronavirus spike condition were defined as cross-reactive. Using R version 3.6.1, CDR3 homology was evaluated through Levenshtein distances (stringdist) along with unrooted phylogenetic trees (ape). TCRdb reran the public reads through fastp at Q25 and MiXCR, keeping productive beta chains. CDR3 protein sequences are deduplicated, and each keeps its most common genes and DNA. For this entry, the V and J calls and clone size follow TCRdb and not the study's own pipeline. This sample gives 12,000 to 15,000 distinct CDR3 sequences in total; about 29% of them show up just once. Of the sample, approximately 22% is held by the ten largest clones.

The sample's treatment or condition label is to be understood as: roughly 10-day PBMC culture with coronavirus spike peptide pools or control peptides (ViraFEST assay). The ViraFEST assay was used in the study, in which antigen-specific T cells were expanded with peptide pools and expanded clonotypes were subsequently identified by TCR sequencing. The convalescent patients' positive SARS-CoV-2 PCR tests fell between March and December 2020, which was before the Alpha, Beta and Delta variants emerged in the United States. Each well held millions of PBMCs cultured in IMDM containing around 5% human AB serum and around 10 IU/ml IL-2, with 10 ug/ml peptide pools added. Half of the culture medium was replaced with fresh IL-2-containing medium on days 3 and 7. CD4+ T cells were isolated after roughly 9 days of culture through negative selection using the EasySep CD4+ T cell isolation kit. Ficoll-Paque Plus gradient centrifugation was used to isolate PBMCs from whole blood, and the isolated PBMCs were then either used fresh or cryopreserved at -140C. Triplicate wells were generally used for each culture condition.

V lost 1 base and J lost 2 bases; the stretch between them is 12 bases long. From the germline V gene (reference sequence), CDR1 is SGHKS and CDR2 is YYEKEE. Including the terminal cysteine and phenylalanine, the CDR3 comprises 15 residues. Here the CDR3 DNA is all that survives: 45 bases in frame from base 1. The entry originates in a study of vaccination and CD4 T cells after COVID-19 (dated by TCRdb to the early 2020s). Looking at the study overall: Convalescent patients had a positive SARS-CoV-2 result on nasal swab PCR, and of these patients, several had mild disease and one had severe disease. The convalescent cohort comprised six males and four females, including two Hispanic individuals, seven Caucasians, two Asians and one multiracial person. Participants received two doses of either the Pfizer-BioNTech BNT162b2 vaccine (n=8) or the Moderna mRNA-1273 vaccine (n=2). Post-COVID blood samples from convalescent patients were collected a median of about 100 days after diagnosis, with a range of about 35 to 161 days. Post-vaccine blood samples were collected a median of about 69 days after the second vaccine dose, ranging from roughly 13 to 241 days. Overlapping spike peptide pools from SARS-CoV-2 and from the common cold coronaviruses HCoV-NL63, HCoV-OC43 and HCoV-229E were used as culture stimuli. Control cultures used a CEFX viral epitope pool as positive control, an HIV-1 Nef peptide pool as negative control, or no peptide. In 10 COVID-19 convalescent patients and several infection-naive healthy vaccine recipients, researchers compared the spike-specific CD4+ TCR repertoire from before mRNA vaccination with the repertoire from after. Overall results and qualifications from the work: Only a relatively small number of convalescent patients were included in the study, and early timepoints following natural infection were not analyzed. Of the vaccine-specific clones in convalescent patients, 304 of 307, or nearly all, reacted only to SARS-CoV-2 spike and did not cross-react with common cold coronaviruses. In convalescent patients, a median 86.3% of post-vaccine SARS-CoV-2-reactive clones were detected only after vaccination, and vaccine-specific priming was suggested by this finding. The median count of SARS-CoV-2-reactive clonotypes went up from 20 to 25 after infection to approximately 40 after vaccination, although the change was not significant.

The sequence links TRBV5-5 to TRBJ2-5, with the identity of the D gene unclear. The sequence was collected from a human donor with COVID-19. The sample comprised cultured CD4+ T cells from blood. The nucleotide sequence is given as TGTGCCAGCAGCTTGAGCGTGGTGTATCAAGAGACCCAGTACTTC. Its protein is CASSLSVVYQETQYF.